The 30 T cell receptor beta chains presented below share a single source sample, sequenced in a study of CD8 T cells in Susac syndrome. Random hexamers primed reverse transcription of about 0.45 to 1 ug RNA. One entry per CDR3 protein results from TCRdb running MiXCR on the immunoSEQ multiplex PCR reads. This sample has approximately 200,000 distinct CDR3 sequences, with roughly 94% found just once. Material for sequencing was CD4+ T cells from PBMCs. The origin of the receptors is a human donor with multiple sclerosis.

V gene TRBV27 combines with J gene TRBJ1-1; 8 bases align to TRBD1. The CDR3 runs 13 residues. CDR1 and CDR2 from the germline V gene are MNHEY and SMNVEV (reference sequence). V gave up 10 bases and J gave up 6 bases; unmatched junction bases: 10. In nucleotides, the CDR3 is TGTGCCACCTGGTGGGACAGGTACCCTGAAGCTTTCTTT. This gives the protein CATWWDRYPEAFF.

The CDR3 coding sequence is TGTGCCAGCAGTACACTCCACAGGGGGCATAACTATGGCTACACCTTC. Translated: CASSTLHRGHNYGYTF. The V gene is TRBV14, the J gene TRBJ1-2; TRBD1 agrees at 9 bases. V gave up 6 bases and J gave up 1 base; unmatched junction bases: 9. The CDR3 contains 16 residues. Germline V gene lookup returns CDR1 SGHDN and CDR2 FVKESK.

The table lists this clonotype with a count of one. The V call is TRBV30, the J call TRBJ2-4, with 9 bases fitting TRBD2. Losses at the gene ends were 5 bases for V and 6 bases for J; bases not matched to a gene: 8. From germline, CDR1 is GTSNPN and CDR2 SVGIG (reference sequence). The CDR3 totals 14 residues. The CDR3 coding sequence is TGTGCCTGGGCCCGAGCGGGGGGCTTAAACATTCAGTACTTC. This encodes CAWARAGGLNIQYF. The whole variable domain, filled in from reference TRBV30 and TRBJ2-4, reads SQTIHQWPATLVQPVGSPLSLECTVEGTSNPNLYWYRQAAGRGLQLLFYSVGIGQISSEVPQNLSASRPQDRQFILSSKKLLLSDSGFYLCAWARAGGLNIQYFGAGTRLSVL.

The rearrangement uses TRBV12-3 or TRBV12-4 and TRBJ1-2; TRBD1 agrees at 7 bases. The trim removed 6 bases at V and 7 bases at J, leaving 14 bases unmatched. The CDR3 runs 15 residues. The DNA of the CDR3 is TGTGCCAGCAGCGACTATCTGGGACAGAGTCGTGGCTACACCTTC. Residues: CASSDYLGQSRGYTF.

The chain combines TRBV29-1 with TRBJ2-7, with D uncertain. The ends were cut back, 4 bases at V and 2 bases at J, with 12 bases in the middle. Per the germline V gene, CDR1 is SQVTM and CDR2 is ANQGSEA. This CDR3 spans 13 amino acids. This CDR3 reads CSVVCSGAYEQYV. The CDR3 bases are TGCAGCGTTGTTTGTAGTGGGGCCTACGAGCAGTACGTC.

The count of this clonotype is one. The chain joins TRBV5-1 to TRBJ2-1, with no clear D. CDR1 is SGHRS and CDR2 is YFSETQ in the germline V gene. V was clipped by 0 bases and J by 6 bases, with 10 bases between them. The CDR3 has 14 amino acids. In nucleotides, the CDR3 is TGCGCCAGCAGCTTGGAGGCAGGCCCCAATGAGCAGTTCTTC. It yields the protein CASSLEAGPNEQFF.

The genes are TRBV4-2 and TRBJ2-3; the match to TRBD2 covers 8 bases. The germline V gene has CDR1 LGHNA and CDR2 YNFKEQ. The junction had 9 bases not matched to a gene; V was cut back by 0 bases and J by 7 bases. This CDR3 contains 16 residues. The CDR3 coding sequence is TGTGCCAGCAGCCAAGATTACCGGGGGGGCCGGTATACGCAGTATTTT. Its translation is CASSQDYRGGRYTQYF.

The chain uses TRBV7-9 and TRBJ2-5; 8 bases are shared with TRBD1. The length of the CDR3 is 12 residues. Germline V gene sequence: CDR1 SEHNR, CDR2 FQNEAQ (reference sequence). V shed 11 bases, J shed 4 bases, and the junction held 6 bases outside the gene matches. Here the CDR3 DNA reads TGTGCCGTCGGGACAGGAGGAGAGACCCAGTACTTC. Its translation: CAVGTGGETQYF.

The genes are TRBV29-1 and TRBJ2-1; D not certain. Trimming cost V 3 bases and J 5 bases, with 11 bases left between them. Per the germline V gene, CDR1 is SQVTM and CDR2 is ANQGSEA. The CDR3 extends over 13 amino acids. The chain's CDR3 is CSVDRTANNEQFF. In nucleotides, the CDR3 is TGCAGCGTTGACCGGACGGCCAACAATGAGCAGTTCTTC.

This clonotype came up once. The chain is built from TRBV20-1 and TRBJ2-7; 7 nucleotides agree with TRBD2. CDR1 and CDR2 (germline): DFQATT, SNEGSKA (reference sequence). This CDR3 has 14 residues. V lost 3 bases to trimming and J lost 2 bases; unmatched junction nucleotides: 7. The CDR3 nucleotides are TGCAGTGCTAGCGGACAAGCGGGGACCTACGAGCAGTACTTC. The encoded protein is CSASGQAGTYEQYF.

DNA of the CDR3: TGTGCCAGCAGCCAACGAGGGGGGGCTACCAATGAGCAGTTCTTC. It codes for CASSQRGGATNEQFF. V is TRBV12-3 or TRBV12-4 and J is TRBJ2-1; D perhaps matches TRBD2 (7 bases). The CDR3 is made up of 15 amino acids. Deletions cut 6 bases from V and 6 bases from J, with 18 bases between.

The V gene is TRBV12-3 or TRBV12-4, the J gene TRBJ1-5; TRBD1 might be the D (5 bases). Trimming cost V 1 base and J 5 bases, with 9 bases left between them. The CDR3 sequence is 14 residues long. The DNA for the CDR3 is TGTGCCAGCAGTTTAGGGGGGTCCTATCAGCCCCAGCATTTT. It is translated as CASSLGGSYQPQHF.

CDR3 DNA sequence: TGTGCCTGTCAGTACGGACAGGGGGATGGCTACACCTTC. It specifies CACQYGQGDGYTF. V is TRBV30 and J is TRBJ1-2; TRBD1 matches 10 bases. The J segment lost 6 bases and the V segment lost 6 bases, leaving 7 bases of the junction unmatched. The CDR3 length is 13 residues. Germline V gene data show CDR1 as GTSNPN and CDR2 as SVGIG (reference sequence).

CDR3 in DNA: TGTGCCACCAGCGTCCAACAGGGGGGCAATCAGCCCCAGCATTTT. This encodes CATSVQQGGNQPQHF. This sequence joins TRBV15 and TRBJ1-5; the match to TRBD1 covers 8 bases. The germline V gene encodes CDR1 LNHNV and CDR2 YYDKDF (reference sequence). The ends lost 5 bases at V and 2 bases at J; junction bases unmatched: 5. This CDR3 comprises 15 residues. Full variable domain (remainder filled in from reference TRBV15 and TRBJ1-5): DAMVIQNPRYQVTQFGKPVTLSCSQTLNHNVMYWYQQKSSQAPKLLFHYYDKDFNNEADTPDNFQSRRPNTSFCFLDIRSPGLGDTAMYLCATSVQQGGNQPQHFGDGTRLSIL.

The CDR3 loop is CASSLDLGPYNEQFF. The CDR3 DNA reads as TGTGCCAGCAGCTTAGACCTGGGGCCATACAATGAGCAGTTCTTC. V and J are TRBV7-9 and TRBJ2-1; a possible D gene is TRBD1 (5 bases). Trimming removed 1 base from V and 4 bases from J, with 11 bases in between. The germline gives CDR1 SEHNR, CDR2 FQNEAQ (reference sequence). The CDR3 runs to 15 residues.

The chain has TRBV29-1 and TRBJ2-1, with D possibly being TRBD2 (6 bases). The CDR3 has 13 amino acids. Germline CDR1 SQVTM, CDR2 ANQGSEA. V was clipped by 8 bases and J by 4 bases, with 15 bases between them. The CDR3 DNA reads TGCAGCTTTCATAGCGGTCTATACAATGAGCAGTTCTTC. The encoded protein is CSFHSGLYNEQFF.

This chain uses TRBV4-2 with TRBJ2-7, with D possibly TRBD2 on 6 matching bases. Germline CDR1 is LGHNA and CDR2 is YNFKEQ. V lost 1 base and J lost 3, with 10 bases in between. This CDR3 has 14 amino acids. CDR3 coding DNA: TGTGCCAGCAGCCAAGCGGGACTTCTCTACGAGCAGTACTTC. It specifies CASSQAGLLYEQYF.

This chain connects TRBV7-9 to TRBJ1-1; TRBD1 might be the D (6 bases). V lost 5 bases and J 1 base, leaving 17 bases between the germline ends. Germline V gene lookup returns CDR1 SEHNR and CDR2 FQNEAQ (reference sequence). The CDR3 runs to 16 residues. The CDR3 sequence: CASSKGGRGENTEAFF. The CDR3 DNA reads as TGTGCCAGCAGCAAAGGTGGCAGGGGCGAGAACACTGAAGCTTTCTTT.

J is TRBJ2-3 and V is TRBV30; 10 bases are a match to TRBD1. The V segment lost 8 bases and the J segment 4 bases; nucleotides outside the gene matches: 3. This CDR3 comprises 12 residues. From germline, CDR1 is GTSNPN and CDR2 SVGIG (reference sequence). The CDR3 DNA reads TGTGCCACCGGACAGGGGGCAGATACGCAGTATTTT. Its translation is CATGQGADTQYF.

The V call is TRBV24-1, the J call TRBJ2-7; D uncertain. This CDR3 region has 12 residues. Germline lookup yields CDR1 KGHDR and CDR2 SFDVKD. V was clipped by 0 bases and J by 11 bases, with 10 bases between them. The CDR3 nucleotides are TGTGCCACCAGTGATTTGACACCGTCGAAGTACTTC. As protein: CATSDLTPSKYF.

The chain joins TRBV25-1 to TRBJ2-5, with D possibly being TRBD1 (6 bases). The CDR3 spans 16 residues. The V end lost 3 bases, the J end lost 1 base, and 15 bases lay between the germline ends. Germline lookup yields CDR1 MGHDK and CDR2 SYGVNS. The CDR3: CASSDTRGRGQETQYF. The CDR3 DNA is TGTGCCAGCAGTGATACGCGCGGCAGGGGCCAAGAGACCCAGTACTTC.

In this sample, this clonotype turned up once. This chain connects TRBV18 to TRBJ1-2; 7 positions match TRBD1. J lost 5 bases, V lost 2 bases, and 11 bases had no gene match. CDR3 size: 16 residues. Germline V lookup: CDR1 KGHSH, CDR2 LQKENI. CDR3 in amino acids: CASSPSPQGRGYGYTF. The CDR3, as DNA: TGTGCCAGCTCACCATCGCCACAGGGGAGAGGTTATGGCTACACCTTC.

This rearrangement joins TRBV10-3 to TRBJ2-3; D uncertain. CDR3 length equals 11 residues. Germline V gene data show CDR1 as ENHRY and CDR2 as SYGVKD. V lost 2 bases to trimming and J lost 4 bases, with 1 base between them. In DNA form, the CDR3 reads TGTGCCATCAGTGAGGCAGATACGCAGTATTTT. It encodes CAISEADTQYF.

The chain uses TRBV9 and TRBJ2-5; D remains unclear. Trimming took 3 bases from V and 1 from J, leaving 10 bases between them. Germline lookup yields CDR1 SGDLS and CDR2 YYNGEE. The CDR3 sequence is 14 residues long. For the CDR3, the DNA is TGTGCCAGCAGCGCTGGCGCCTCCCAAGAGACCCAGTACTTC. This sequence encodes CASSAGASQETQYF. Looking up the rest from reference TRBV9 and TRBJ2-5 gives the full variable domain: DSGVTQTPKHLITATGQRVTLRCSPRSGDLSVYWYQQSLDQGLQFLIQYYNGEERAKGNILERFSAQQFPDLHSELNLSSLELGDSALYFCASSAGASQETQYFGPGTRLLVL.

The CDR3 spells CASSTDRDSPLHF. The DNA of the CDR3 is TGTGCCAGCAGTACGGACAGGGATTCACCCCTCCACTTT. The chain carries TRBV12-3 or TRBV12-4 and TRBJ1-6, with TRBD1 matching 8 bases. Trimming took 5 bases from V and 8 from J; bases not matched to a gene: 2. The CDR3 consists of 13 residues.

The V and J genes are TRBV3-1 and TRBJ1-1, with TRBD1 matching over 9 bases. Germline loops: CDR1 LGHDT, CDR2 YNNKEL (reference sequence). CDR3 length equals 15 residues. V was clipped by 4 bases and J by 5 bases; unmatched bases: 8. The CDR3 nucleotides read TGTGCCAGCAGCCTTACGGGACAGGGTCGAACTGAAGCTTTCTTT. Its protein is CASSLTGQGRTEAFF.

As concerns this clonotype: Germline and junction disagree at one end, which may indicate a read error. The rearrangement links TRBV7-9 to TRBJ2-2, with no clear D. This CDR3 has 16 amino acids. Germline V gives CDR1 SEHNR, CDR2 FQNEAQ (reference sequence). In DNA, the CDR3 is TGTGCCAGCAGCTTCAGCGCACCTTCGAACACCGAGGAGCTGTTTTTT. As protein: CASSFSAPSNTEELFF.

This chain joins TRBV5-4 and TRBJ2-5; D may match TRBD1 or TRBD2 (5 bases each). V lost 4 bases to trimming and J lost 5 bases, with 21 bases between them. This CDR3 has 16 amino acids. Germline assignment: CDR1 SGHNT and CDR2 YYREEE (reference sequence). The CDR3 region has the DNA TGTGCCAGCAGCCGGAGCGGCACTCGGGGCGGGGAGACCCAGTACTTC. As protein: CASSRSGTRGGETQYF.

The chain is built from TRBV29-1 and TRBJ2-3; no reliable D call. The CDR3 length is 12 residues. V gave up 6 bases and J gave up 5 bases, with 12 bases separating them. The germline V gene has CDR1 SQVTM and CDR2 ANQGSEA. As DNA, the CDR3 is TGCAGCGTAACCGACGAGCGAGATACGCAGTATTTT. Protein sequence: CSVTDERDTQYF.

This chain uses TRBV3-1 with TRBJ1-5, with TRBD1 identical over 8 bases. This CDR3 is built from 15 residues. Germline V CDR1 and CDR2: LGHDT, YNNKEL (reference sequence). The V gene end was trimmed by 5 bases and the J gene end by 7 bases; junction bases not matched to a gene: 10. CDR3: CASSYGQGRGQPQHF. The CDR3, as DNA: TGTGCCAGCAGCTACGGACAGGGTAGAGGACAGCCCCAGCATTTT.